This T cell receptor (beta chain) emerged from a study of blood T cell repertoires in COVID-19. For the study at large: From the United States, Italy and Spain came samples of acute and convalescent COVID-19. T cells, B-cell-depleted T cells, or PBMCs supplied cDNA or gDNA.

This clone was found a few times. This CDR3 has 16 residues. CDR1 and CDR2 (germline): MRHNA, SNTAGT. With 8 bases clipped from V and 3 bases from J, the junction kept 14 bases outside the gene matches. Original analysis: Amplified reference gene primers provided the basis for estimating nucleated cell counts. Only in-frame clones appear in the TCRdb table, and some are missing; sequencing was by immunoSEQ multiplex PCR. The DNA was the basis for D and trimming; V, J and clone size are from that table. The sample lists some 38,000 clones, 70% to 90% occurring once. The sequence was obtained from a man between 60 and 75 years old in a cohort sampled during active COVID-19. The chain joins TRBV6-4 to TRBJ2-3, with 7 bases matching TRBD1. Sequencing was done on a sample of peripheral blood. CDR3 bases: TGTGCCAGCTTCCCCGGGACAGCGAATTTGACAGATACGCAGTATTTT. It encodes CASFPGTANLTDTQYF.